This T cell receptor (beta chain) was observed in a study of CD8 T cells in ankylosing spondylitis. Scientists made TCR beta libraries using quantitative 5'-RACE with molecular barcodes. Using its own MiXCR run on the 5' RACE reads, TCRdb lists one record per CDR3 protein. The table records about 450,000 distinct CDR3 sequences, roughly a quarter of them present only once. Regarding the study as a whole: Within matched ankylosing spondylitis synovial fluid, disease-linked clones were reportedly significantly enriched. Ankylosing spondylitis blood appeared to be characterized by a TCR beta motif of eight or nine highly homologous variants. CD8+ cells made up the disease-linked clones, which were relatively rare in peripheral blood. Previous work reported some of these motif variants in the synovial fluid and blood of reactive arthritis.

Of note for this clonotype: Its antigen is unknown.

Unmatched junction bases numbered 3, after V lost 5 bases and J lost 2 bases. CDR3 length: 15 amino acids. The germline gives CDR1 PRHDT, CDR2 FYEKMQ (reference sequence). The material sequenced was blood, either unsorted or a sorted T cell fraction (not recorded which). This receptor was obtained from a male donor with ankylosing spondylitis. This chain links TRBV13 with TRBJ2-3, with 11 bases identical to TRBD2. CDR3 sequence: CASSRGLAATDTQYF. Here the CDR3 DNA reads TGTGCCAGCAGCCGGGGACTAGCGGCCACAGATACGCAGTATTTT.